A selection of T cell receptor beta chains follows, all from one sample in a study of cytotoxic CD8 clonotypes in ibrutinib-treated CLL. The assay was immunoSEQ multiplex PCR, and TCRdb's table has in-frame clones only and misses some. Here the sample spans some 130,000 clones, approximately 83% being singletons. The sample in question was PBMCs, obtained after 24 months of ibrutinib treatment. Source of these receptors: a human donor with chronic lymphocytic leukemia. Both conserved end residues are part of each CDR3. D genes are given only for firm matches. Clone size is given for some rows only: seen once, a few or many times, or a class if the clone is expanded.

j_gene: TRBJ2-1
d_gene: TRBD2
v_gene: TRBV19
abundance: .
CDR3nt: TGTGCCAGTAGTGGGGAGGCAGCGGGGGGCCTTTACAATGAGCAGTTCTTC
CDR3aa: CASSGEAAGGLYNEQFF

j_gene: TRBJ1-6
d_gene: .
v_gene: TRBV28
abundance: .
CDR3nt: TGTGCCAGCAGTCAGCCCGCCGGACCACCCCTCCACTTT
CDR3aa: CASSQPAGPPLHF

j_gene: TRBJ2-1
d_gene: TRBD2
v_gene: TRBV5-4
abundance: once
CDR3nt: TGTGCCAGCAGCTGGACTAGCGGGGTATACAATGAGCAGTTCTTC
CDR3aa: CASSWTSGVYNEQFF

j_gene: TRBJ1-2
d_gene: .
v_gene: TRBV27
abundance: .
CDR3nt: TGTGCCAGCAGTTTGAGGGCAGGGGTCTATGGCTACACCTTC
CDR3aa: CASSLRAGVYGYTF

j_gene: TRBJ1-5
d_gene: .
v_gene: TRBV10-3
abundance: few
CDR3nt: TGTGCCATCGGGCAGCTTAATCAGCCCCAGCATTTT
CDR3aa: CAIGQLNQPQHF

j_gene: TRBJ1-1
d_gene: .
v_gene: TRBV5-1
abundance: .
CDR3nt: TGCGCCAGCAGCTCGCTCGTCCGGGGACAAAACACTGAAGCTTTCTTT
CDR3aa: CASSSLVRGQNTEAFF

j_gene: TRBJ2-7
d_gene: .
v_gene: TRBV4-2
abundance: .
CDR3nt: TGTGCCAGCAGCCAAGAATGGGACGAGTACTACGAGCAGTACTTC
CDR3aa: CASSQEWDEYYEQYF

j_gene: TRBJ1-3
d_gene: TRBD1
v_gene: TRBV29-1
abundance: .
CDR3nt: TGCAGCGTTGGGAGGGGACAGGAAGACACCATATATTTT
CDR3aa: CSVGRGQEDTIYF

j_gene: TRBJ1-2
d_gene: .
v_gene: TRBV6-6
abundance: .
CDR3nt: TGTGCCAGCAGTGGGACTAACAGCTATGGCTACACCTTC
CDR3aa: CASSGTNSYGYTF

j_gene: TRBJ2-3
d_gene: .
v_gene: TRBV28
abundance: .
CDR3nt: TGTGCCAGCAGTGATCCGGGATCTAGCACAGATACGCAGTATTTT
CDR3aa: CASSDPGSSTDTQYF

j_gene: TRBJ2-7
d_gene: .
v_gene: TRBV15
abundance: .
CDR3nt: TGTGCCACCAGCAGGAGGATATCCTACGAGCAGTACTTC
CDR3aa: CATSRRISYEQYF

j_gene: TRBJ1-1
d_gene: TRBD1
v_gene: TRBV7-3
abundance: .
CDR3nt: TGTGCCAGCAGCCCCCGACAGGGCTTGAACACTGAAGCTTTCTTT
CDR3aa: CASSPRQGLNTEAFF

j_gene: TRBJ1-3
d_gene: TRBD1
v_gene: TRBV27
abundance: .
CDR3nt: TGTGCCAGCAGTCACAGGGGACCTAGCTCTGGAAACACCATATATTTT
CDR3aa: CASSHRGPSSGNTIYF

j_gene: TRBJ2-7
d_gene: .
v_gene: TRBV19
abundance: .
CDR3nt: TGTGCCAGTAGTGCGGGACAGTACTACGAGCAGTACTTC
CDR3aa: CASSAGQYYEQYF

j_gene: TRBJ1-4
d_gene: TRBD1
v_gene: TRBV6-5
abundance: .
CDR3nt: TGTGCCAGCAGTTCCTCCGGGACAGGGTGGGAAAAACTGTTTTTT
CDR3aa: CASSSSGTGWEKLFF

j_gene: TRBJ1-3
d_gene: .
v_gene: TRBV19
abundance: .
CDR3nt: TGTGCCAGTAGTCCTCAGGTCTCCCGCTCTGGAAACACCATATATTTT
CDR3aa: CASSPQVSRSGNTIYF

j_gene: TRBJ1-2
d_gene: .
v_gene: TRBV6-5
abundance: .
CDR3nt: TGTGCCAGCAGGGGGACAAAGTTTAACTATGGCTACACCTTC
CDR3aa: CASRGTKFNYGYTF

j_gene: TRBJ1-5
d_gene: TRBD1
v_gene: TRBV19
abundance: .
CDR3nt: TGTGCCAGTAGTAAGGGGACAGGGGTCGAGAGGCAGCCCCAGCATTTT
CDR3aa: CASSKGTGVERQPQHF

j_gene: TRBJ1-1
d_gene: .
v_gene: TRBV11-2
abundance: .
CDR3nt: TGTGCCAGCAGCTTATTTAAGAACACTGAAGCTTTCTTT
CDR3aa: CASSLFKNTEAFF

j_gene: TRBJ2-5
d_gene: TRBD2
v_gene: TRBV4-2
abundance: .
CDR3nt: TGTGCCAGCAGCCAAGAGGGTACTAGCGGCTTCCAAACGATTAAAGAGACCCAGTACTTC
CDR3aa: CASSQEGTSGFQTIKETQYF

j_gene: TRBJ1-6
d_gene: TRBD1
v_gene: TRBV7-2
abundance: few
CDR3nt: TGTGCCAGCAGCTTCGACAGGGTCTCACCCCTCCACTTT
CDR3aa: CASSFDRVSPLHF

j_gene: TRBJ2-7
d_gene: TRBD2
v_gene: TRBV30
abundance: .
CDR3nt: TGTGCTCGAGGACTAGCTGTGGGATACGAGCAGTACTTC
CDR3aa: CARGLAVGYEQYF

j_gene: TRBJ2-1
d_gene: TRBD2
v_gene: TRBV5-4
abundance: .
CDR3nt: TGTGCCAGCAGCAAACTAGCGGGAGAAAACAATGAGCAGTTCTTC
CDR3aa: CASSKLAGENNEQFF

j_gene: TRBJ2-5
d_gene: .
v_gene: TRBV28
abundance: .
CDR3nt: TGTGCCAGCAGTTTAGACACCCTTGGGGAGACCCAGTACTTC
CDR3aa: CASSLDTLGETQYF

j_gene: TRBJ1-5
d_gene: .
v_gene: TRBV9
abundance: .
CDR3nt: TGTGCCAGCAGCGTAGGCCCCTCTGAGCCCAATCAGCCCCAGCATTTT
CDR3aa: CASSVGPSEPNQPQHF

j_gene: TRBJ1-4
d_gene: .
v_gene: TRBV4-1
abundance: .
CDR3nt: TGCGCCAGCAGTCAGGGTTGGGGTGAAAAACTGTTTTTT
CDR3aa: CASSQGWGEKLFF

j_gene: TRBJ1-4
d_gene: .
v_gene: TRBV10-3
abundance: .
CDR3nt: TGTGCCATCAGTGACGGACGGATTAATGAAAAACTGTTTTTT
CDR3aa: CAISDGRINEKLFF

j_gene: TRBJ2-2
d_gene: .
v_gene: TRBV5-1
abundance: .
CDR3nt: TGCGCCAGCAGCTTGGGTGGGAACACCGGGGAGCTGTTTTTT
CDR3aa: CASSLGGNTGELFF

j_gene: TRBJ1-6
d_gene: .
v_gene: TRBV6-1
abundance: .
CDR3nt: TGTGCCAGCAGATCAGAAGCAGATTCACCCCTCCACTTT
CDR3aa: CASRSEADSPLHF

j_gene: TRBJ2-6
d_gene: .
v_gene: TRBV19
abundance: .
CDR3nt: TGTGCCAGTACTGAGGGAAACGCCAACGTCCTGACTTTC
CDR3aa: CASTEGNANVLTF

j_gene: TRBJ2-3
d_gene: TRBD2
v_gene: TRBV7-2
abundance: .
CDR3nt: TGTGCCAGCAGCGGGCTAGCGGGAGTGGTTACGCAGTATTTT
CDR3aa: CASSGLAGVVTQYF

j_gene: TRBJ2-3
d_gene: .
v_gene: TRBV29-1
abundance: .
CDR3nt: TGCAGCGTTGACGGTCGCGGATACAGCACAGATACGCAGTATTTT
CDR3aa: CSVDGRGYSTDTQYF

j_gene: TRBJ1-1
d_gene: TRBD1
v_gene: TRBV5-1
abundance: .
CDR3nt: TGCGCCAGCAGCCAGAATACAGGGGACACTGAAGCTTTCTTT
CDR3aa: CASSQNTGDTEAFF

j_gene: TRBJ2-7
d_gene: .
v_gene: TRBV4-1
abundance: .
CDR3nt: TGCGCCAGCAGCCAAGGCGGGTACGAGCAGTACTTC
CDR3aa: CASSQGGYEQYF

j_gene: TRBJ2-5
d_gene: TRBD2
v_gene: TRBV5-1
abundance: .
CDR3nt: TGCGCCAGCAGCTTATTGGCGGGGGTCCGAGAGACCCAGTACTTC
CDR3aa: CASSLLAGVRETQYF